This T cell receptor beta chain comes out of a study of identical twins. The CDR3 runs 17 residues. Per germline, CDR1 SQVTM and CDR2 ANQGSEA. The junction had 13 bases not matched to a gene; V was cut back by 1 base and J by 2 bases. Template switching introduced a universal primer site, and the cDNA bore unique molecular identifiers. MiXCR, applied by TCRdb to the 5' RACE reads, yields one record per CDR3 protein. The sample consists of around 690,000 distinct CDR3 sequences, approximately 21% of them appearing once. These data were likewise used in another study, on T cells expressing NK-cell markers. That report notes: NKG2C+ dominant clonotype frequencies in over 5 donors were about 1.0-7.5% of CD8+ T cells.

This receptor was identified in a woman aged 18-29 years in good health. The chain uses TRBV29-1 and TRBJ2-5; 7 bases are a match to TRBD2. Sequenced sample: PBMCs. The CDR3 protein is CSVEVYVHAGEQETQYF. In DNA form, the CDR3 reads TGCAGCGTTGAAGTTTACGTGCACGCGGGAGAACAAGAGACCCAGTACTTC.